One T cell receptor beta chain is described in this entry. The data were taken from a study of cytomegalovirus exposure and HLA in healthy donors. Primers for the PCR totalled 60 Vbeta and 13 Jbeta. TCRdb's table, derived via immunoSEQ multiplex PCR, lists solely in-frame clones and lacks some. The data show 150,000 to 200,000 clones, over 60% seen once. V was clipped by 5 bases and J by 4 bases; unmatched bases: 3. CDR1 and CDR2 from the germline V gene are MDHEN and SYDVKM. The CDR3 loop spans 14 amino acids. The receptor was derived from a woman aged 50 to 60 in good health and CMV-seronegative. This chain connects TRBV28 to TRBJ2-5; 11 nucleotides align to TRBD2. The sequenced sample was PBMCs. The DNA for the CDR3 is TGTGCCAGCAGTCCTAGCGGGAGGAGAGAGACCCAGTACTTC. As protein: CASSPSGRRETQYF.